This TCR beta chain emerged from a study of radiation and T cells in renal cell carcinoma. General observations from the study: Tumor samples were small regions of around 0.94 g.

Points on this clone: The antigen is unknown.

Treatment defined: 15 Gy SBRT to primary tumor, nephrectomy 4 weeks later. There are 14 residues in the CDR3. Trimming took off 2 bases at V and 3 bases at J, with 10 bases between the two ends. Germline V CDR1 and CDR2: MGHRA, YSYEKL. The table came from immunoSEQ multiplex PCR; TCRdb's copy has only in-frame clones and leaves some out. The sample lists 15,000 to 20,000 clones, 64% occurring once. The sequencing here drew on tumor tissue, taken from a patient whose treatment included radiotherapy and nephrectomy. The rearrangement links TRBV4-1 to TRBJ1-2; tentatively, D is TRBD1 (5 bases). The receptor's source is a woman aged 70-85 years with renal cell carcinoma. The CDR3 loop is CASSQLDSHYGYTF. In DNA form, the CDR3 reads TGCGCCAGCAGCCAACTCGACAGCCACTATGGCTACACCTTC.